Sequencing of this T cell receptor (beta chain) was carried out in a study of response to subunit inactivated influenza vaccine. The table lists this clonotype with a few counts. The antigen is unknown. Findings and limits, study-wide: With each seasonal influenza vaccination, the authors suggested, few new T cells are recruited.

Germline CDR1 is SQVTM and CDR2 is ANQGSEA. This CDR3 spans 14 amino acids. Trimming shortened V by 7 bases and J by 0 bases, and 15 bases separated the two germline ends. TCRdb re-derived calls from the RT-PCR reads in MiXCR, one entry per CDR3 protein. The table records some 800,000 distinct CDR3 sequences, approximately 22% of them present only once. The origin of this receptor is a man in his fifties who received an inactivated influenza vaccine. V usage is TRBV29-1 and J usage is TRBJ1-2; D remains ambiguous. The material was PBMCs from blood, obtained around 5 days after vaccination. CDR3 nucleotides: TGCAGCGCCAGGACGGACCTGGCTAACTATGGCTACACCTTC. It encodes CSARTDLANYGYTF.